The rows below give T cell receptor beta chains drawn from one sample of a study of blood T cell repertoires in COVID-19. Assay: immunoSEQ multiplex PCR; the TCRdb copy retains only in-frame clones and omits some. The sample records roughly 260,000 clones, around 90% being singletons. Material: peripheral blood. These receptors came from a woman between 50 and 59 years old who had recovered from COVID-19. Each CDR3 is given with its conserved first and last residue. A D gene is named only where the DNA matches it firmly. Some rows have no size entry. The others give once, few or many, or a class for an expanded clone.

D gene,clone size,J gene,V gene,CDR3 protein,CDR3 DNA
TRBD1,-,TRBJ2-3,TRBV6-1,CASSESRTGSTDTQYF,TGTGCCAGCAGTGAGTCTCGGACAGGGAGCACAGATACGCAGTATTTT
-,-,TRBJ1-4,TRBV20-1,CSATWGEKLFF,TGCAGTGCTACATGGGGCGAAAAACTGTTTTTT
-,-,TRBJ2-7,TRBV5-1,CASSSTPTYEQYF,TGCGCCAGCAGCTCGACACCTACCTACGAGCAGTACTTC
TRBD1,-,TRBJ2-7,TRBV6-5,CASSSLRDRGVVNF,TGTGCCAGCAGTTCCCTCCGGGACAGGGGAGTGGTTAACTTC
-,-,TRBJ2-7,TRBV10-3,CAISSGEFEQYF,TGTGCCATCAGTTCCGGTGAGTTCGAGCAGTACTTC
TRBD1,-,TRBJ1-1,TRBV5-1,CASRMAQGSWNTEAFF,TGCGCCAGCAGGATGGCACAGGGGAGTTGGAACACTGAAGCTTTCTTT
-,-,TRBJ2-2,TRBV6-5,CASRRRGGAGELFF,TGTGCCAGCAGAAGGCGGGGCGGGGCCGGGGAGCTGTTTTTT
-,-,TRBJ1-2,TRBV28,CASSLPPPPGTMRGYTF,TGTGCCAGCAGTCTCCCTCCTCCCCCCGGGACAATGAGGGGCTACACCTTC
TRBD2,-,TRBJ2-7,TRBV10-3,CAITPGLDSYEQYF,TGTGCCATCACCCCGGGACTAGATTCCTACGAGCAGTACTTC
-,few,TRBJ2-6,TRBV10-3,CAISYSSGANVLTF,TGTGCCATCTCCTACAGCTCTGGGGCCAACGTCCTGACTTTC
-,-,TRBJ2-1,TRBV19,CASSRQYNEQFF,TGTGCCAGTAGTAGACAGTACAATGAGCAGTTCTTC
TRBD2,-,TRBJ2-3,TRBV3-1/TRBV3-2,CASSQLGLASTDTQYF,TGTGCCAGCAGCCAACTCGGACTAGCTAGCACAGATACGCAGTATTTT